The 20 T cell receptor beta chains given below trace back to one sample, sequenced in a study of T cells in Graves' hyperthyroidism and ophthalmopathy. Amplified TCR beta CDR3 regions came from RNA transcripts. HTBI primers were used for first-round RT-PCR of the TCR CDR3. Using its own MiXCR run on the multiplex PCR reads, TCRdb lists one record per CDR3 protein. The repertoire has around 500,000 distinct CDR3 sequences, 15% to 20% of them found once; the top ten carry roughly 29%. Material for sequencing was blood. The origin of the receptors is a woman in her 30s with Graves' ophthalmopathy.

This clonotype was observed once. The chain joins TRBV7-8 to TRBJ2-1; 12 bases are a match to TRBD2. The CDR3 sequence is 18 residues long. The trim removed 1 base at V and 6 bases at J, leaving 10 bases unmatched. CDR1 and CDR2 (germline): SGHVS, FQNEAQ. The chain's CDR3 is CASSLGPLTSGSGNEQFF. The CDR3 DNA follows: TGTGCCAGCAGCTTAGGTCCTCTGACTAGCGGGAGTGGCAATGAGCAGTTCTTC.

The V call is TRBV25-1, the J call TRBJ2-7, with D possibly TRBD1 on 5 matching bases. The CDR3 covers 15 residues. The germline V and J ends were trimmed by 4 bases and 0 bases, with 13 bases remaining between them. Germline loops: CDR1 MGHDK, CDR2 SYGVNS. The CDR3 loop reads CASSATGAYSYEQYF. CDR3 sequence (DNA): TGTGCCAGCAGTGCGACTGGGGCCTACTCCTACGAGCAGTACTTC.

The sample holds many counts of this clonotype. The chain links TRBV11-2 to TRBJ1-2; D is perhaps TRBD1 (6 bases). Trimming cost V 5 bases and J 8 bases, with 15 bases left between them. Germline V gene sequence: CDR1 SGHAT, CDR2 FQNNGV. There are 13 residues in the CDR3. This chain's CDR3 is CASSPQGLGGYTF. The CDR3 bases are TGTGCCAGCAGCCCTCAGGGGCTCGGAGGCTACACCTTC.

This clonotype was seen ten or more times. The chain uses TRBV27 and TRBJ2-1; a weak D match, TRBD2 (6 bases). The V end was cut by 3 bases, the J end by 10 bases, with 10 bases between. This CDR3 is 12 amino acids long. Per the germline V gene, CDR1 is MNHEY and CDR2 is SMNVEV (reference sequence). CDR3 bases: TGTGCCAGCAGTTTCGGGGCGGGGGAGCAGTTCTTC. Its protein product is CASSFGAGEQFF.

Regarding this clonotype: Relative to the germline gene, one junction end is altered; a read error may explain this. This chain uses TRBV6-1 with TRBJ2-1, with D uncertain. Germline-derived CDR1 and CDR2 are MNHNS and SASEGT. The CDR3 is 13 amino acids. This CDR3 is CASSLGRFNGQFF. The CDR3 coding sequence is TGTGCCAGCAGCCTTGGGCGGTTCAATGGGCAGTTCTTC.

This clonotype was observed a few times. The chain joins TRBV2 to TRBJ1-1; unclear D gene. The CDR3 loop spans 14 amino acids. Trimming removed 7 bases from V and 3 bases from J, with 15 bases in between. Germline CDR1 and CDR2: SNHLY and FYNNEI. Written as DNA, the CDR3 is TGTGCCAGCATGAAGGAGAGGGAGGACACTGAAGCTTTCTTT. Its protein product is CASMKEREDTEAFF.

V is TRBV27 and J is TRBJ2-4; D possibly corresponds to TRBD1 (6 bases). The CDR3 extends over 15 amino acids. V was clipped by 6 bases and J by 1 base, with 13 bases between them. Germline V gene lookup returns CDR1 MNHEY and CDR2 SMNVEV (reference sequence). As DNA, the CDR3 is TGTGCCAGCAGCTTAACACAGGGCGCCAAAAACATTCAGTACTTC. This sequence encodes CASSLTQGAKNIQYF.

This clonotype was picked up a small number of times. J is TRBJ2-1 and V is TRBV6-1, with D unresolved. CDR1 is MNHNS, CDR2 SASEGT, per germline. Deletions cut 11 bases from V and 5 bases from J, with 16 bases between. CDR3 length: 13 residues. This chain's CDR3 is CAPLSRQHNEQFF. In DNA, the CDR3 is TGTGCCCCTCTTTCCCGCCAGCACAATGAGCAGTTCTTC.

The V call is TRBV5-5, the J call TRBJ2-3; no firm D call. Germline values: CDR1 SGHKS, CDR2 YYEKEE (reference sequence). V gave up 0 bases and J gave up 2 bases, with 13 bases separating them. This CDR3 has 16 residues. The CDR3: CASSLALPTYTDTQYF. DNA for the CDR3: TGTGCCAGCAGCTTGGCCCTTCCCACCTACACAGATACGCAGTATTTT.

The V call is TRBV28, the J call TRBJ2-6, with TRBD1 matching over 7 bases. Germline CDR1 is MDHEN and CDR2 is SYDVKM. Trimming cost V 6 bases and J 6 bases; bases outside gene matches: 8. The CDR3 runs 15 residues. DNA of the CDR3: TGTGCCAGCAGGGGGAACGGACAGGAGGCCAACGTCCTGACTTTC. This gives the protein CASRGNGQEANVLTF.

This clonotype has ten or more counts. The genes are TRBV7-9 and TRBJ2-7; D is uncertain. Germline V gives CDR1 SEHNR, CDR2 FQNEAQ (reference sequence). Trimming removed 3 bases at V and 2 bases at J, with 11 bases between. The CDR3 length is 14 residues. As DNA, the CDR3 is TGTGCCAGCAGCTTGGGTCACACTACCTACGAGCAGTACTTC. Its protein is CASSLGHTTYEQYF.

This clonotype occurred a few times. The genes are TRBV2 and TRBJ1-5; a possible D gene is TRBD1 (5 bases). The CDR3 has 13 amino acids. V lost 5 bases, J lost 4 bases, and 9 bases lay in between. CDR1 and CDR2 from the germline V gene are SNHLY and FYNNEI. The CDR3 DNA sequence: TGTGCCAGCAGTCGGGACCTTAATCAGCCCCAGCATTTT. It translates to CASSRDLNQPQHF.

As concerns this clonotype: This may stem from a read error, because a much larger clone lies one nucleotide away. The CDR3 bases are TGTGCCGGCAGCCGACTAGGGGAAGAGACCCAGTACTTC. Residues: CAGSRLGEETQYF. The chain uses TRBV2 and TRBJ2-5, with D possibly TRBD2 on 6 matching bases. Germline loops: CDR1 SNHLY, CDR2 FYNNEI. The CDR3 runs to 13 residues.

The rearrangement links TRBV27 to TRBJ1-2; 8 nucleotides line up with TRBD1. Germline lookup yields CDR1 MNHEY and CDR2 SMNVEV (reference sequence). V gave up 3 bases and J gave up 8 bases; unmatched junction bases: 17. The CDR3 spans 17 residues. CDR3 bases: TGTGCCAGCAGTTTTGAGGGGCCCGGGACAGGCATTGGAGGCTACACCTTC. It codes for CASSFEGPGTGIGGYTF.

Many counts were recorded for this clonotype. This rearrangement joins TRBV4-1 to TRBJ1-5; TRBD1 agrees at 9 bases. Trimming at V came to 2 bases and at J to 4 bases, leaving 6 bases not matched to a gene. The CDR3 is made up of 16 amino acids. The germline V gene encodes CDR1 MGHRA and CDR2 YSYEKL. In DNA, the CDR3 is TGCGCCAGCAGCCAACCCCGGACAGGGGTAAATCAGCCCCAGCATTTT. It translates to CASSQPRTGVNQPQHF.

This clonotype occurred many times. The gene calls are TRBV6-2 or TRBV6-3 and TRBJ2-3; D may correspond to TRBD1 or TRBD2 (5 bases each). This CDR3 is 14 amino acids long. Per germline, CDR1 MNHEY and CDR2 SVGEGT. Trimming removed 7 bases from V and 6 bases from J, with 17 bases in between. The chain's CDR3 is CASTQRIGGDTQYF. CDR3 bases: TGTGCCAGCACCCAGCGGATTGGGGGTGATACGCAGTATTTT.

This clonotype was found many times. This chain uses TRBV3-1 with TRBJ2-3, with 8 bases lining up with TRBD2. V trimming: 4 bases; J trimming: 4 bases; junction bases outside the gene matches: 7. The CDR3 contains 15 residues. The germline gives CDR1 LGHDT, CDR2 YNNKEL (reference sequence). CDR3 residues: CASSLTVAGPDTQYF. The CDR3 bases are TGTGCCAGCAGCCTAACTGTAGCGGGACCAGATACGCAGTATTTT.

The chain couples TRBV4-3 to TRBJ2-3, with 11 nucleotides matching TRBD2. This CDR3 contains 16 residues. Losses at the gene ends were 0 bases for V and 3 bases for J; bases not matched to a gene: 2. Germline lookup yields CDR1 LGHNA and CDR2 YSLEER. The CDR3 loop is CASSQETSGRTDTQYF. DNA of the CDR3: TGCGCCAGCAGCCAAGAAACTAGCGGGAGAACAGATACGCAGTATTTT.

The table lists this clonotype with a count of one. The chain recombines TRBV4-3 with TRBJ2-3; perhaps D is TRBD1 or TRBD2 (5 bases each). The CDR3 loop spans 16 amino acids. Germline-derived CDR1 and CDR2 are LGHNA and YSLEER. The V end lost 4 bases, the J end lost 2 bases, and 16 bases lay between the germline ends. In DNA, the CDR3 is TGCGCCAGCAGCCGAGGATTGGGACCGGACACAGATACGCAGTATTTT. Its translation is CASSRGLGPDTDTQYF.

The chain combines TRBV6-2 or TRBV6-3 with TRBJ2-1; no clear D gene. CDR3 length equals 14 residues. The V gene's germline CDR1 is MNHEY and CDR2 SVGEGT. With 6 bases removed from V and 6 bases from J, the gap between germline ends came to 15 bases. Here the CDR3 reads CASSQDPDSNEQFF. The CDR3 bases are TGTGCCAGCAGCCAGGACCCGGATAGCAATGAGCAGTTCTTC.